What follows describes a single TCR beta chain. The specificity of this receptor is unknown. No clone much larger than this one lies a single base away; base qualities are absent. This specimen's time point label, interpreted: baseline before first vaccination. The vaccinee samples were drawn from two UK trials, COV001 and COV002, one of which was a single-blind randomized controlled phase 2/3 trial testing AZD1222 (ChAdOx1 nCoV-19) in healthy adults. Trial participant PBMC samples were collected at day 0 and day 28 after the second dose for TCRbeta chain sequencing. These data come from a study of T cell responses to AZD1222 COVID-19 vaccine (dated by TCRdb to the early 2020s). Regarding the research as a whole: Because spike-specific TCR depth and breadth did not differ between the two schedules, AZD1222 recipients who got a second dose at roughly 4 weeks were pooled with those who got a second dose at roughly 12 weeks. Enrollment into the trials was organized by age into subgroups of 18-55, 56-69 and 70-plus years, and those subgroups contained roughly 150, 30 and 60 TCR-sequenced participants, respectively. A total of 233 trial participants underwent TCR sequencing, of whom nearly 210 received two doses of AZD1222 and some 25 received two doses of the MenACWY control vaccine.

The paper's findings and limits, for the study overall: Reportedly, close to half of the unique spike-specific TCRs recognized epitopes lying outside the regions that are mutated in the B.1.351 and B.1.1.7 variants. Most participants were white British and females outnumbered males, and the authors suggested that clonal diversity may have been underestimated. The whole spike protein was spanned by vaccine-associated CD4 TCRs, and dominant responses were seen in regions 160-218 and 743-854. After two AZD1222 doses, spike-specific TCR breadth and depth were significantly higher than at day 0 and than in MenACWY recipients. In the small 56-69-year group, the increase in depth fell short of significance, most likely because of low power. Only a handful of AZD1222 recipients were SARS-CoV-2 seropositive at baseline, limiting conclusions about previously exposed vaccinees. No day 14 peak-response samples were available, so repertoires were characterized only after the peak T cell response.

The CDR3 regions of human TCRbeta chains were analyzed by immunosequencing. In the source study's methods: Repertoire TCRs were matched against a reference library of SARS-CoV-2-specific TCRs generated with the MIRA antigen-specificity platform. Breadth was defined as the fraction of unique TCRs that were SARS-CoV-2-associated. Depth was defined as the fraction of total T cells that were SARS-CoV-2-associated. Using the MIRA data, each spike-specific TCR was mapped to the spike region that the TCR reacts to and placed in a CD4 or CD8 class. Log10-transformed breadth and depth values were compared by one-way ANOVA with Sidak's multiple comparisons tests. TCRdb carries this immuneACCESS record with in-frame sequences only. Its versions omit some clonotypes, under half of them owing to an unresolved V gene in the studies checked, with the rest unexplained. Clone size and the V and J calls come from that table; the DNA yielded D and trimming. In all, the sample holds about 120,000 clones, and approximately 90% of those were seen once. Of the sample, 12% is held by the ten largest clones.

The CDR3 holds 13 amino acids from the cysteine to the phenylalanine. Only the CDR3 DNA is retained, 39 bases long and in frame from the first base. The junction shows trimming of 0 bases on V and 12 bases on J, plus 14 bases between the germline ends. CDR1 and CDR2 are read off the germline V gene (reference sequence) as SGHNT and YYREEE. The receptor was isolated from an adult in good health. This sequence uses TRBV5-4 and TRBJ2-3; a tentative D match to TRBD1 spans 8 bases. Sample: peripheral blood, taken on day 0 of AZD1222 vaccination. CDR3 reads: CASSLDRGGFQYF. The DNA sequence is given as TGTGCCAGCAGCTTGGACAGGGGGGGCTTCCAGTATTTT.